This T cell receptor (beta chain) appears in the sequencing data of a study of a mutant IDH1 vaccine in newly diagnosed glioma. Study information: Patients got radiotherapy, temozolomide, or both beforehand, and most got both. Study results and limitations: Pseudoprogression apparently lacked any relation to changes in top peripheral T cell clonotypes.

This table comes from immunoSEQ multiplex PCR, and its TCRdb copy is limited to in-frame clones, with some not included. The sample consists of tens of thousands of clones, 70% to 90% of them appearing once. Turning to this clone: Its antigen is as yet unknown.

The germline V gene has CDR1 SEHNR and CDR2 FQNEAQ (reference sequence). This CDR3 is 14 amino acids long. Between the trimmed V and J ends, which lost 5 bases and 1 base, there was a span of 8 bases. Time point of the sample: baseline, week 1 (first vaccination visit). Regarding treatment: pre-vaccination baseline after standard-of-care therapy. The gene calls are TRBV7-9 and TRBJ2-2; D remains ambiguous. This TCR came from a man aged 40-49 years with glioma. Sequenced here: PBMCs, sampled from a glioma patient treated with radiotherapy, temozolomide or both. In nucleotides, the CDR3 is TGTGCCAGCAGCCCCGTAGGGAACACCGGGGAGCTGTTTTTT. Encoded protein: CASSPVGNTGELFF.